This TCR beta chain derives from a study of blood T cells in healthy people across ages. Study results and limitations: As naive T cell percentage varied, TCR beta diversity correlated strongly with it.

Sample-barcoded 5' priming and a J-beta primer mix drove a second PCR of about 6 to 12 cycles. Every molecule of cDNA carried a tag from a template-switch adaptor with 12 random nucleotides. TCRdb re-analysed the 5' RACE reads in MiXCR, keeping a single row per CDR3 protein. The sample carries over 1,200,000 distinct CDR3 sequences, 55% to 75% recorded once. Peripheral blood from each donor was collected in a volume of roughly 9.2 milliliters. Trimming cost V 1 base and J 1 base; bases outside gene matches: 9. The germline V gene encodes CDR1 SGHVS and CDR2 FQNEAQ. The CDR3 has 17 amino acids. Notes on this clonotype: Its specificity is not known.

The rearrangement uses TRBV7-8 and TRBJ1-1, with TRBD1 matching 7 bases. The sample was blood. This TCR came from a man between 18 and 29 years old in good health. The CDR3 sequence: CASSLGPGGRENTEAFF. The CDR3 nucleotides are TGTGCCAGCAGCTTAGGCCCAGGGGGGCGTGAGAACACTGAAGCTTTCTTT.